This T cell receptor (beta chain) derives from a study of cytotoxic CD8 clonotypes in ibrutinib-treated CLL. For the study at large: For this cohort, patients were some eleven relapsed/refractory and 15 treatment-naive, while some 18 were IGHV unmutated. Study results and limitations: The clonality went up when patients responded to ibrutinib and dropped back toward baseline at progression. The public clonotypes identified were infrequent and showed contraction or stability on treatment.

Target depth was 1 in 200,000 to 1 in 1 million T cells, about 10x per clonotype. Sequencing used immunoSEQ multiplex PCR; TCRdb keeps in-frame clones, though not all of them. The repertoire holds some 92,000 clones, with 70% to 80% as singletons. The CDR3 is 16 amino acids. With V trimmed by 5 bases and J by 12 bases, 14 bases remained unmatched. CDR1 and CDR2 (germline): SGHTA, FQGTGA. Notes on this clone: Antigen unknown.

The sequence derives from a human donor with chronic lymphocytic leukemia. Sample: PBMCs, taken after 24 months of ibrutinib treatment. The V gene is TRBV7-3, the J gene TRBJ2-1; 12 positions match TRBD2. The CDR3 spells CASSPRLAGAQTRQFF. Here the CDR3 DNA reads TGTGCCAGCAGCCCACGACTAGCGGGGGCCCAAACGAGGCAGTTCTTC.